These T cell receptor beta chains were read from a single sample in a study of chemoradiotherapy in HPV16-positive cancers. Repertoires were generated with immunoSEQ multiplex PCR, while TCRdb's copy carries only in-frame clones and drops some. The data contain some 8,800 clones, approximately 76% of them singletons. The sample here was taken from a patient who underwent chemoradiotherapy. These receptor sequences come from a human donor with HPV-associated anogenital cancer. The CDR3 runs from the conserved cysteine through the conserved F or W. The order of the fields is clone size, D gene, J gene, V gene, CDR3 DNA, CDR3 protein. The D gene is left open where the match is weak. The size field is filled for only some rows; it gives once, few, many or a size class.

-	TRBD1	TRBJ2-2	TRBV7-2	TGTGCCAGCAGCTTAGCGACAGGGCGCACCGGGGAGCTGTTTTTT	CASSLATGRTGELFF
-	-	TRBJ2-1	TRBV29-1	TGCAGCGTTGAATCAGGTTACAATGAGCAGTTCTTC	CSVESGYNEQFF
-	-	TRBJ2-5	TRBV5-6	TGTGCCAGCAGCTTCGGGGGCGTCGGAGAGACCCAGTACTTC	CASSFGGVGETQYF
once	TRBD1	TRBJ2-6	TRBV2	TGTGCCTCCCAGAGGGGTCCCGGGACAGGGTCCCTCGGGGCCAACGTCCTGACTTTC	CASQRGPGTGSLGANVLTF
few	TRBD1	TRBJ2-5	TRBV19	TGTGCCAGTAGTAGCAGACGGGACAGGGGAAGGGAGACCCAGTACTTC	CASSSRRDRGRETQYF
-	TRBD2	TRBJ2-1	TRBV2	TGTGCCAGCAGCCCGGGACTAAACTACAATGAGCAGTTCTTC	CASSPGLNYNEQFF
-	TRBD1	TRBJ1-2	TRBV7-3	TGTGCCAGCAGCCGCACTACAGGGGATGGCTACACCTTC	CASSRTTGDGYTF
-	TRBD1	TRBJ1-4	TRBV6-5	TGTGCCAGCAGTTACTCAGGGGGCGAGAATGAAAAACTGTTTTTT	CASSYSGGENEKLFF
-	-	TRBJ2-1	TRBV6-1	TGTGCCAGCAGATACAGGACCGATACCTACAATGAGCAGTTCTTC	CASRYRTDTYNEQFF
-	-	TRBJ1-3	TRBV6-1	TGTGCCAGCAGTGAAGGGACAGCCTCTGGAAACACCATATATTTT	CASSEGTASGNTIYF
-	-	TRBJ1-2	TRBV28	TGTGCCAGCAGTTCCAGAACAGGGTTAATCGGAGCTAACTATGGCTACACCTTC	CASSSRTGLIGANYGYTF
-	-	TRBJ2-7	TRBV12-1	TGTGCCAGCAGCCGCCACCCGATACCCCCCTACGAGCAGTACTTC	CASSRHPIPPYEQYF
-	-	TRBJ1-2	TRBV19	TGTGCCAGCAGACCACCCGACAGGAATGGCTACACCTTC	CASRPPDRNGYTF
once	-	TRBJ2-5	TRBV2	TGTGCCAGCAGTTCGAGGGCTAGCGCGGACCTGACCCAGTACTTC	CASSSRASADLTQYF
-	-	TRBJ2-5	TRBV2	TGTGCCAGCAGTGAAGTTGGGAATAGTGAATCCCAGTACTTC	CASSEVGNSESQYF
-	-	TRBJ1-2	TRBV6-6	TGTGCCAGCAGTCCAGGCATCACGAGGGGCTACACCTTC	CASSPGITRGYTF
-	TRBD2	TRBJ2-3	TRBV14	TGTGCCAGCAGCCACCTGCGCTTTGGCGGGGGGGCAGATACGCAGTATTTT	CASSHLRFGGGADTQYF
-	-	TRBJ1-1	TRBV5-8	TGTGCCAGCAGCTCCAGAGGGTGGGGTGACACTGAAGCTTTCTTT	CASSSRGWGDTEAFF
-	-	TRBJ1-2	TRBV13	TGTGCCAGCAGCACGGGGGGGAACTATGGCTACACCTTC	CASSTGGNYGYTF
-	-	TRBJ1-2	TRBV6-5	TGTGCCAGCAGAAGCGGGCCGGGATACTATGGCTACACCTTC	CASRSGPGYYGYTF
-	-	TRBJ1-1	TRBV7-9	TGTGCCAGCAGCTTAGACGGCTGGCAGGGATTCACTGAAGCTTTCTTT	CASSLDGWQGFTEAFF
-	-	TRBJ1-1	TRBV7-2	TGTGCCAGCAGCTTAGCAGGTAGTGTGAACACTGAAGCTTTCTTT	CASSLAGSVNTEAFF
-	-	TRBJ2-2	TRBV5-1	TGCGCCAGCAGCTCCTTAGGCGAGTCCACCGGGGAGCTGTTTTTT	CASSSLGESTGELFF
-	-	TRBJ1-2	TRBV30	TGTGCCTGGAGCGACTTCGACGCCTATGGCTACACCTTC	CAWSDFDAYGYTF
-	-	TRBJ1-5	TRBV7-2	TGTGCCAGCAGCTTAGCGCCTGACGGGAACCAGCCCCAGCATTTT	CASSLAPDGNQPQHF
-	-	TRBJ1-1	TRBV27	TGTGCCAGCAGTTTCGGGGGTGAAACTGAAGCTTTCTTT	CASSFGGETEAFF
-	-	TRBJ2-1	TRBV2	TGTGCCGGGGGAACAGGACAGCAACTACAGCAGTTCTTC	CAGGTGQQLQQFF
-	-	TRBJ2-6	TRBV7-3	TGTGCCAGCAGCTCCCACCCAAGCTCTGGGGCCAACGTCCTGACTTTC	CASSSHPSSGANVLTF
-	-	TRBJ1-6	TRBV30	TGTGCCTGGACTTCCGGGACGGGGGGCCAGGGGAATTCACCCCTCCACTTT	CAWTSGTGGQGNSPLHF
-	-	TRBJ1-2	TRBV15	TGTGCCACCAGCAGGCCTGCGGACCCGTTAAGAGGGAACTATGGCTACACCTTC	CATSRPADPLRGNYGYTF
-	-	TRBJ2-5	TRBV5-1	TGCGCCAGCAGCTTGTACAAAGCGGAGACCCAGTACTTC	CASSLYKAETQYF
-	TRBD2	TRBJ2-2	TRBV5-6	TGTGCCAGCAGCATGACTAGCGGGGTCACCGGGGAGCTGTTTTTT	CASSMTSGVTGELFF
few	-	TRBJ1-3	TRBV5-3	TGTGCCAGAAGCTGGACGGTCTCTGGAAACACCATATATTTT	CARSWTVSGNTIYF
-	TRBD2	TRBJ2-1	TRBV7-6	TGTGCCAGCAGCTTCCAGGCCAGCGGGGCCTCCAATGAGCAGTTCTTC	CASSFQASGASNEQFF
-	TRBD1	TRBJ2-2	TRBV2	TGTGCCAGCAGCGGAAGAGGGGGGACAGGGGCCTCCCGGCTCAGGGAGCTGTTTTTT	CASSGRGGTGASRLRELFF
-	TRBD1	TRBJ1-2	TRBV30	TGTGCCTGGAGGGTACAGGGGCAGGGCTATGGCTACACCTTC	CAWRVQGQGYGYTF
-	-	TRBJ1-1	TRBV5-4	TGTGCCAGCAGCGTGAGTGGGGACTCTGAAGCTTTCTTT	CASSVSGDSEAFF
-	-	TRBJ2-3	TRBV30	TGTGCCTGGAGAAAAGCCAGCACAGATACGCAGTATTTT	CAWRKASTDTQYF
-	TRBD1	TRBJ1-3	TRBV7-6	TGTGCCAGCAGCTTACAAACAGGGGATTCTGGAAACACCATATATTTT	CASSLQTGDSGNTIYF
-	TRBD1	TRBJ1-2	TRBV6-5	TGTGCCAGCAGTAACGGACAGGGGGGTTACTATGGCTACACCTTC	CASSNGQGGYYGYTF
once	TRBD1	TRBJ2-4	TRBV27	TGTGCCAGCAGCCAATTTACAGGGGGCTCCAAAAACATTCAGTACTTC	CASSQFTGGSKNIQYF
-	-	TRBJ1-5	TRBV9	TGTGCCAGCAGCAGAGGGGAATATAGCAATCAGCCCCAGCATTTT	CASSRGEYSNQPQHF
-	-	TRBJ2-5	TRBV14	TGTGCCAGCAGCCAAGCCCGGTACGGAAAAGAGACCCAGTACTTC	CASSQARYGKETQYF
-	TRBD1	TRBJ1-1	TRBV2	TGTGCCAGCAGCCAGGACAGGGGGTACTCTGAAGCTTTCTTT	CASSQDRGYSEAFF
-	TRBD2	TRBJ2-7	TRBV7-9	TGTGCCAGCACCCACGCAACCCTCTTGGGGGGAGGGGTGCAGTACTTC	CASTHATLLGGGVQYF
few	-	TRBJ1-1	TRBV5-1	TGCGCCAGCAGCTTGTCAGGGTGGGACACTGAAGCTTTCTTT	CASSLSGWDTEAFF
-	-	TRBJ1-4	TRBV7-9	TGTGCCAGCAGCGACCAAACAGGGTTCCGTAACGAAAAACTGTTTTTT	CASSDQTGFRNEKLFF
-	-	TRBJ2-7	TRBV4-1	TGCGCCAGCAGCCAGGGCGGGGCAGTCGCTTCTGGCGAGCAGTACTTC	CASSQGGAVASGEQYF
-	TRBD2	TRBJ2-7	TRBV4-1	TGCGCCAGCAGCCCGAAGACTAGCGGGGGCTTCGAGCAGTACTTC	CASSPKTSGGFEQYF
-	TRBD2	TRBJ2-3	TRBV15	TGTGCCACAAAAATGACTAGCGGGGGTACAGATACGCAGTATTTT	CATKMTSGGTDTQYF
few	-	TRBJ1-2	TRBV12-5	TGTGCTAGTGGTTTGTTGAGGGGGAACACCTTC	CASGLLRGNTF
-	-	TRBJ2-7	TRBV28	TGTGCCAGCAGTTTCCTACGCGAGCAGTACTTC	CASSFLREQYF
few	-	TRBJ1-1	TRBV9	TGTGCCAGCAGCGTAGGGGTGGGGGGCACTGAAGCTTTCTTT	CASSVGVGGTEAFF
-	-	TRBJ2-2	TRBV5-5	TGTGCCAGCAGCTTGGTGCAGGCACGGCCTCCCCGGGAGCTGTTTTTT	CASSLVQARPPRELFF
-	-	TRBJ1-5	TRBV5-5	TGTGCCAGCAGCTTGCAACACAGAAATCAGCCCCAGCATTTT	CASSLQHRNQPQHF
-	-	TRBJ1-2	TRBV15	TGTGCCACCAGCAACGGTGGGGGCTACACCTTC	CATSNGGGYTF
-	-	TRBJ2-7	TRBV4-1	TGCGCCAGCAGCCGAGGTGCAGTTTCCCACGAGCAGTACTTC	CASSRGAVSHEQYF
once	TRBD1	TRBJ1-2	TRBV2	TGTGCCAGCCGACAGGGTGTCTATGGCTACACCTTC	CASRQGVYGYTF
-	TRBD1	TRBJ1-1	TRBV6-5	TGTGCCAGCAGCCGGACAGGTCGGAACACTGAAGCTTTCTTT	CASSRTGRNTEAFF
-	TRBD1	TRBJ2-2	TRBV2	TGTGCCAGCAGGTGGGACAGGAACACCGGGGAGCTGTTTTTT	CASRWDRNTGELFF